These 2 T cell receptor beta chains were sequenced from one sample in a study of resident and recirculating memory T cells in vitiligo. Measured with immunoSEQ multiplex PCR; TCRdb has only the in-frame clones, and not every one. The sample holds 70,000 to 85,000 clones; 80% to 95% are singletons and the top ten take about 4.9%. Sequencing input: blood. The source is a male donor with vitiligo.

By sample fraction, this clone is medium-sized. This sequence joins TRBV5-1 and TRBJ2-5; D not resolved. Germline V gene data show CDR1 as SGHRS and CDR2 as YFSETQ. The CDR3 consists of 14 residues. The V and J ends lost 0 bases and 3 bases respectively, with 9 bases between them. CDR3: CASSLAAVKETQYF. The DNA for the CDR3 is TGCGCCAGCAGCTTGGCCGCGGTTAAAGAGACCCAGTACTTC.

The gene calls are TRBV4-2 and TRBJ2-7; a weak D match, TRBD1 (6 bases). V was clipped by 0 bases and J by 0 bases, with 15 bases between them. CDR1 and CDR2 from the germline V gene are LGHNA and YNFKEQ. The CDR3 consists of 17 residues. The CDR3 protein is CASSQEDPGDTSYEQYF. In nucleotides, the CDR3 is TGTGCCAGCAGCCAAGAGGACCCCGGGGACACCTCCTACGAGCAGTACTTC.